This T cell receptor beta chain was sequenced for a study of CD8+CD57+ T cells in acquired aplastic anemia. The TCR beta profiling, which covered VDJ combination and CDR3 sequence, was carried out using genomic DNA as the template. TCRdb called the reads again in MiXCR, with one record for every CDR3 protein. The repertoire includes fewer than 250,000 distinct CDR3 sequences, about half of them detected once, and about 20% sits in the top ten. Those patients picked for sequencing had displayed CD8+CD57+ cell expansion on flow cytometry. All participating patients were living with severe acquired aplastic anemia. The CDR3 has 13 amino acids. Germline CDR1 reads SGHAT; CDR2 reads FQNNGV. The V gene end was trimmed by 6 bases and the J gene end by 4 bases; junction bases not matched to a gene: 5.

The sequence came from a human donor with aplastic anemia. The sequenced sample consisted of sorted CD4+, CD8+, or CD8+CD57+ T cells (not recorded which) from PBMCs. The chain links TRBV11-2 to TRBJ2-5; 7 nucleotides match TRBD2. Written as DNA, the CDR3 is TGTGCCAGCAGTGATTGGGGGGGAGAGACCCAGTACTTC. Its translation is CASSDWGGETQYF.